This T cell receptor (beta chain) came from a study of blood T cell repertoires in COVID-19. Overall study: COVID-19 samples collected from the United States, Italy and Spain covered acute and convalescent phases. Sources were T cells, B-cell-depleted T cells, or PBMCs; the material itself was cDNA or gDNA.

V shed 0 bases and J shed 7 bases, with 10 bases lying between them. The CDR3 sequence is 14 residues long. Per the germline V gene, CDR1 is LGHDT and CDR2 is YNNKEL (reference sequence). Original handling: Estimation of nucleated cell counts was performed using reference gene primer amplification. The assay was immunoSEQ multiplex PCR, and TCRdb's table has in-frame clones only and misses some. V, J and clone size reflect that table, while D and trimming were determined from the DNA. There are about 83,000 clones in the sample; roughly 80% occur only once, and 15% to 17% lies in the top ten. The genes are TRBV3-1 (or the pseudogene TRBV3-2) and TRBJ2-1; maybe TRBD2 (5 bases). Specimen: peripheral blood. The receptor was derived from a woman at least 80 years old with acute or convalescent COVID-19. CDR3 protein: CASSQEEAVNEQFF. For the CDR3, the DNA is TGTGCCAGCAGCCAAGAGGAGGCGGTGAATGAGCAGTTCTTC.